The subject of this entry is one T cell receptor beta chain. Germline V gene data show CDR1 as KGHSH and CDR2 as LQKENI. The V end lost 2 bases, the J end lost 1 base, and 9 bases lay between the germline ends. CDR3 length: 16 residues. These data come from a study of blood T cell repertoires in COVID-19. In the study overall: Whether acute or convalescent, the COVID-19 samples came from the United States, Italy and Spain.

Profiling relied on immunoSEQ multiplex PCR, and the TCRdb table lists in-frame clones only, not all of them. The sample records 120,000 to 150,000 clones, approximately 83% being singletons. This sequence joins TRBV18 and TRBJ2-6; a weak D match, TRBD1 (5 bases). The sequencing sample was made of peripheral blood. This receptor was obtained from a human donor in a cohort sampled during active COVID-19. The CDR3 loop is CASSPSQGSGANVLTF. The DNA of the CDR3 is TGTGCCAGCTCACCATCCCAGGGTTCTGGGGCCAACGTCCTGACTTTC.